This TCR beta chain is from a study of OX40 agonist ivuxolimab in advanced cancers. Study-level background: Eligibility rules accepted prior anti-PD-1, anti-PD-L1 or anti-CTLA-4 therapy, and roughly 40% had some. Regarding the study as a whole: There were, on average, more expanded clones in CD8+ T cells than in CD4+. Some of the lowest clonal expansion was seen in partial responders at 0.1-3.0 mg/kg.

The CDR3 extends over 15 amino acids. The junction had 6 bases not matched to a gene; V was cut back by 6 bases and J by 4 bases. Looked up from germline, CDR1 is SNHLY and CDR2 is FYNNEI. The method was immunoSEQ multiplex PCR; TCRdb's version includes in-frame clones alone and lacks a portion of them. The sample includes 80,000 to 100,000 clones, roughly 93% of them seen just once. Peripheral blood came from all dose cohorts at three timepoints. Notes on this clone: Its target is not known.

J is TRBJ2-3 and V is TRBV2; 11 nucleotides line up with TRBD2. The source is an adult with an advanced solid tumor such as melanoma, head and neck, liver or kidney cancer. Source: CD4+ or CD8+ T cells sorted from blood, taken in a trial of the OX40 agonist ivuxolimab. The CDR3 DNA sequence: TGTGCCAGCAGAAACGGACTAGCGGGTTCAGATACGCAGTATTTT. Translated, it gives CASRNGLAGSDTQYF.